This T cell receptor beta chain was retrieved from a study of blood T cell repertoires in COVID-19. Looking at the study overall: Material from acute and convalescent COVID-19 was sourced from the United States, Italy and Spain.

CDR3 length equals 15 residues. The germline V gene has CDR1 SGHTA and CDR2 FQGTGA. J was trimmed by 7 bases and V by 5 bases; bases with no gene match: 4. TCRdb's copy holds only in-frame clones and misses some; the assay was immunoSEQ multiplex PCR. The data contain roughly 250,000 clones, about 89% of them singletons. The sequence was obtained from a man under 40 with acute or convalescent COVID-19. The chain couples TRBV7-3 to TRBJ2-1, with 14 bases matching TRBD2. Sequencing was carried out using peripheral blood. This CDR3 reads CASSPGLAGDNEQFF. For the CDR3, the DNA is TGTGCCAGCAGCCCGGGACTAGCGGGGGATAATGAGCAGTTCTTC.